One sample yielded the 7 T cell receptor beta chains listed below, sequenced in a study of blood T cell repertoires in COVID-19. Assay: immunoSEQ multiplex PCR; the TCRdb copy retains only in-frame clones and omits some. The sample records some 240,000 clones, over 60% being singletons. The sample was peripheral blood. The receptor source for this set is an older woman with acute or convalescent COVID-19.

J is TRBJ2-1 and V is TRBV4-1; 14 bases fit TRBD2. Germline V gene sequence: CDR1 MGHRA, CDR2 YSYEKL. The length of the CDR3 is 17 residues. V shed 1 base and J 9 bases; nucleotides not matched to a gene: 8. CDR3: CASSQGSGTSGGSEQFF. The CDR3 bases are TGCGCCAGCAGCCAAGGATCTGGGACTAGCGGGGGATCTGAGCAGTTCTTC.

The chain has TRBV7-2 and TRBJ1-2; the D gene is possibly TRBD1 (5 bases). V was clipped by 5 bases and J by 2 bases, with 12 bases between them. CDR3 length: 14 residues. Per the germline V gene, CDR1 is SGHTA and CDR2 is FQGNSA. The CDR3 DNA sequence: TGTGCCAGCAGCGACGCACAGGCAAACTATGGCTACACCTTC. It specifies CASSDAQANYGYTF.

The rearrangement uses TRBV24-1 and TRBJ2-7; D unresolved. The CDR3 consists of 15 residues. In germline, CDR1 is KGHDR, CDR2 SFDVKD. V lost 2 bases, J lost 2 bases, and 12 bases lay in between. The CDR3 bases are TGTGCCACCAGTGATTCTCGGGTATCTGCCTACGAGCAGTACTTC. Its protein product is CATSDSRVSAYEQYF.

This chain links TRBV25-1 with TRBJ1-1, with D possibly matching TRBD1 (6 bases). Between the trimmed V and J ends, which lost 8 bases and 6 bases, there was a span of 16 bases. The CDR3 covers 13 residues. CDR1 and CDR2 (germline): MGHDK, SYGVNS. The CDR3 is CASLGQSRSEAFF. CDR3 DNA sequence: TGTGCCAGCCTCGGACAGAGTCGTTCTGAAGCTTTCTTT.

This clone was observed a few times. The chain is built from TRBV7-9 and TRBJ2-2, with 10 nucleotides matching TRBD2. V was pared by 8 bases and J by 2 bases, with 8 bases of the junction left unmatched. Per the germline V gene, CDR1 is SEHNR and CDR2 is FQNEAQ (reference sequence). CDR3 length: 16 amino acids. CDR3 nucleotides: TGTGCCAGCGGGCTTAGCGGGGGGCCCAACACCGGGGAGCTGTTTTTT. Its protein product is CASGLSGGPNTGELFF. The full variable domain, rest sourced from reference TRBV7-9 and TRBJ2-2, is DTGVSQNPRHKITKRGQNVTFRCDPISEHNRLYWYRQTLGQGPEFLTYFQNEAQLEKSRLLSDRFSAERPKGSFSTLEIQRTEQGDSAMYLCASGLSGGPNTGELFFGEGSRLTVL.

The chain is built from TRBV6-4 and TRBJ1-3; D perhaps matches TRBD1 (5 bases). Deletions cut 9 bases from V and 4 bases from J, with 10 bases between. Germline CDR1 reads MRHNA; CDR2 reads SNTAGT. This CDR3 is 12 amino acids long. The CDR3 region is CASDSLGNTIYF. The CDR3 coding sequence is TGTGCCAGTGACAGTTTAGGAAACACCATATATTTT.

The chain links TRBV11-3 to TRBJ1-5, with D unresolved. Between the trimmed V and J ends, which lost 9 bases and 4 bases, there was a span of 13 bases. There are 13 residues in the CDR3. From germline, CDR1 is SGHNT and CDR2 YENEEA. The CDR3 protein is CARWGGVNQPQHF. CDR3 bases: TGTGCCAGATGGGGAGGCGTTAATCAGCCCCAGCATTTT.